The 10 T cell receptor beta chains below come from one sample, sequenced in a study of cytomegalovirus exposure and HLA in healthy donors. The PCR was carried out with 60 Vbeta primers and 13 Jbeta primers. Using immunoSEQ multiplex PCR, the repertoire was profiled, and TCRdb retains in-frame clones only, with some absent. The sample consists of some 200,000 clones, about two thirds of them appearing once. The sample taken for sequencing was PBMCs. These receptors came from a man in his forties in good health and CMV-seropositive.

The V call is TRBV2, the J call TRBJ2-1; 8 bases are shared with TRBD2. Trimming cost V 2 bases and J 4 bases; bases outside gene matches: 13. This CDR3 region has 18 residues. Germline assignment: CDR1 SNHLY and CDR2 FYNNEI. CDR3 region: CASSERGLEAAFYNEQFF. The CDR3 coding sequence is TGTGCCAGCAGTGAAAGGGGACTAGAAGCGGCTTTTTACAATGAGCAGTTCTTC.

The sample holds a few counts of this clone. J is TRBJ2-2 and V is TRBV7-2; possibly TRBD1 for D (6 bases). V was clipped by 6 bases and J by 7 bases, with 18 bases between them. Looked up from germline, CDR1 is SGHTA and CDR2 is FQGNSA. CDR3 length: 15 amino acids. CDR3 sequence reads: CASSFTGTISGELFF. The DNA for the CDR3 is TGTGCCAGCAGTTTTACCGGGACAATCAGCGGGGAGCTGTTTTTT.

The chain uses TRBV14 and TRBJ2-2, with D possibly matching TRBD2 (6 bases). This CDR3 is built from 16 residues. From germline, CDR1 is SGHDN and CDR2 FVKESK. Trimming removed 4 bases from V and 5 bases from J, with 17 bases in between. CDR3 region: CASSPREVWRTGELFF. CDR3 sequence (DNA): TGTGCCAGCAGCCCTAGGGAGGTGTGGCGGACCGGGGAGCTGTTTTTT. The entire variable domain, with the rest obtained from reference TRBV14 and TRBJ2-2, is as follows: EAGVTQFPSHSVIEKGQTVTLRCDPISGHDNLYWYRRVMGKEIKFLLHFVKESKQDESGMPNNRFLAERTGGTYSTLKVQPAELEDSGVYFCASSPREVWRTGELFFGEGSRLTVL.

The chain has TRBV7-6 and TRBJ1-6; D may be TRBD1 (5 bases). CDR1 is SGHVS, CDR2 FNYEAQ, per germline. The V end lost 2 bases, the J end lost 8 bases, and 22 bases lay between the germline ends. The CDR3 is 18 residues long. DNA of the CDR3: TGTGCCAGCAGCTTAAACCCGGGGGGACGGCTTAGCGATTCACCCCTCCACTTT. Its protein product is CASSLNPGGRLSDSPLHF. The variable domain in full, with the rest retrieved from reference TRBV7-6 and TRBJ1-6, is GAGVSQSPRYKVTKRGQDVALRCDPISGHVSLYWYRQALGQGPEFLTYFNYEAQQDKSGLPNDRFSAERPEGSISTLTIQRTEQRDSAMYRCASSLNPGGRLSDSPLHFGNGTRLTVT.

A remark on this clone: The sample holds other DNA sequences that translate to the same CDR3. The chain carries TRBV9 and TRBJ1-2; D remains unclear. Between the trimmed V and J ends, which lost 0 bases and 3 bases, there was a span of 6 bases. The CDR3 is 13 amino acids. The germline gives CDR1 SGDLS, CDR2 YYNGEE. CDR3 nucleotides: TGTGCCAGCAGCGTAGTCGGGGACTATGGCTACACCTTC. Residues: CASSVVGDYGYTF.

V gene TRBV7-3 combines with J gene TRBJ1-2, with D tentatively TRBD1 (5 bases). This CDR3 region has 15 residues. Looked up from germline, CDR1 is SGHTA and CDR2 is FQGTGA. Trimming left V 2 bases short and J 0 bases short, with 10 bases between. This chain's CDR3 is CASSLRGGPNYGYTF. Here the CDR3 DNA reads TGTGCCAGCAGCTTACGGGGGGGTCCTAACTATGGCTACACCTTC.

CDR3 amino acids: CASSIGQGETQYF. The DNA for the CDR3 is TGTGCCAGTAGTATAGGGCAGGGAGAGACCCAGTACTTC. This rearrangement joins TRBV19 to TRBJ2-5; tentative D call: TRBD1 (5 bases). This CDR3 contains 13 residues. CDR1 is LNHDA, CDR2 SQIVND, per germline (reference sequence). V was pared by 1 base and J by 4 bases, with 7 bases between.

This sequence joins TRBV5-1 and TRBJ2-5; 11 bases are shared with TRBD2. The CDR3 runs to 16 residues. J was trimmed by 1 base and V by 4 bases; bases with no gene match: 6. Germline V lookup: CDR1 SGHRS, CDR2 YFSETQ. The CDR3 spells CASSTRLAGLQETQYF. Here the CDR3 DNA reads TGCGCCAGCAGCACTCGACTAGCGGGGCTCCAAGAGACCCAGTACTTC.

J is TRBJ2-7 and V is TRBV23-1; 7 bases align to TRBD1. TRBV23-1 is sorted into the ORF group, with uncertain function. The length of the CDR3 is 14 residues. The ends lost 0 bases at V and 2 bases at J; junction bases unmatched: 1. The CDR3 spells CASSQSGTAYEQYF. The DNA for the CDR3 is TGCGCCAGCAGTCAATCGGGGACAGCCTACGAGCAGTACTTC.

The chain is built from TRBV5-1 and TRBJ1-2, with D hard to call. The CDR3 loop spans 13 amino acids. Looked up from germline, CDR1 is SGHRS and CDR2 is YFSETQ. The germline V and J ends were trimmed by 4 bases and 8 bases, with 15 bases remaining between them. The CDR3 region is CASSPDTRLGYTF. In DNA form, the CDR3 reads TGCGCCAGCAGCCCGGATACCAGGCTGGGCTACACCTTC. The complete variable domain, with remaining parts taken from reference TRBV5-1 and TRBJ1-2, reads KAGVTQTPRYLIKTRGQQVTLSCSPISGHRSVSWYQQTPGQGLQFLFEYFSETQRNKGNFPGRFSGRQFSNSRSEMNVSTLELGDSALYLCASSPDTRLGYTFGSGTRLTVV.